This T cell receptor beta chain was sequenced in a study of T cell responses to AZD1222 COVID-19 vaccine. Second-dose schedules of about 4 or about 12 weeks were combined. Whole-study results and caveats: Baseline seropositivity characterized only a handful of AZD1222 recipients. White British ancestry dominated among donors, who included more females, and clonal diversity was possibly underestimated.

Measured with immunoSEQ multiplex PCR; TCRdb has only the in-frame clones, and not every one. The profile shows 190,000 or so clones, approximately 90% of them singletons. On this clone: Its antigen is as yet unknown.

CDR3 length: 17 residues. Germline-derived CDR1 and CDR2 are LNHDA and SQIVND (reference sequence). Trimming took 7 bases from V and 0 from J; bases not matched to a gene: 12. The receptor's source is an adult who received the AZD1222 COVID-19 vaccine. Sequences were derived from peripheral blood, sampled 28 days after the second AZD1222 dose. This chain joins TRBV19 and TRBJ1-3, with 7 bases identical to TRBD1. DNA of the CDR3: TGTGCCAGTAAGCTAAGGGACAGTCGGAGCTCTGGAAACACCATATATTTT. Translation: CASKLRDSRSSGNTIYF.